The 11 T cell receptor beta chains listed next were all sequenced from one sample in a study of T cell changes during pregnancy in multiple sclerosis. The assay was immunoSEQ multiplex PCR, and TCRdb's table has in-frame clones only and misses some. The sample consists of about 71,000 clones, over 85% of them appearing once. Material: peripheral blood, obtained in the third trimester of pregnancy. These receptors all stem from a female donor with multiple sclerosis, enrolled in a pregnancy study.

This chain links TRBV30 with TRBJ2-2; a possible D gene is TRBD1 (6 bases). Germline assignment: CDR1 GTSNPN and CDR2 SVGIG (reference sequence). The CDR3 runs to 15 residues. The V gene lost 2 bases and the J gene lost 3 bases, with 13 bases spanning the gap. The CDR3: CAWSPSDRDTGELFF. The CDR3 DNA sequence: TGTGCCTGGAGTCCATCGGACAGAGACACCGGGGAGCTGTTTTTT. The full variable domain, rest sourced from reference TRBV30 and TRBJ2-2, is SQTIHQWPATLVQPVGSPLSLECTVEGTSNPNLYWYRQAAGRGLQLLFYSVGIGQISSEVPQNLSASRPQDRQFILSSKKLLLSDSGFYLCAWSPSDRDTGELFFGEGSRLTVL.

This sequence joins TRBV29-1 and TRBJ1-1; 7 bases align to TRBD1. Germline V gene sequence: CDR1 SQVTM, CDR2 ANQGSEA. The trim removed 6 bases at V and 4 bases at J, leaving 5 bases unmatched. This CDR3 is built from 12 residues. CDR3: CSVPPGGTEAFF. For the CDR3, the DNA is TGCAGCGTCCCACCAGGGGGCACTGAAGCTTTCTTT.

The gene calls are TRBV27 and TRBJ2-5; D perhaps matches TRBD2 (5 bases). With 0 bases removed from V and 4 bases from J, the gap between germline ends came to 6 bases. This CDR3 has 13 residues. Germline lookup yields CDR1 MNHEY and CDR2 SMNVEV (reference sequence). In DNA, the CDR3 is TGTGCCAGCAGTTTATCTAGCGTAGAGACCCAGTACTTC. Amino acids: CASSLSSVETQYF.

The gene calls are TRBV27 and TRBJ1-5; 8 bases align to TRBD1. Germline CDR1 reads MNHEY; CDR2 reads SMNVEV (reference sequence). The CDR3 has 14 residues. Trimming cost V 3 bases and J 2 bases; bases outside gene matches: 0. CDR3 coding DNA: TGTGCCAGCAGTTTGGACAGGGGCAATCAGCCCCAGCATTTT. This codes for CASSLDRGNQPQHF.

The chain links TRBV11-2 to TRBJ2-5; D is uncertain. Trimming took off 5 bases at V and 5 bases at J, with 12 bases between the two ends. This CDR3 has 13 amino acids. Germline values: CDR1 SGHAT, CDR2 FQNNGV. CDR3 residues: CASSRSWLETQYF. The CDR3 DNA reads TGTGCCAGCAGCCGTAGCTGGTTGGAGACCCAGTACTTC.

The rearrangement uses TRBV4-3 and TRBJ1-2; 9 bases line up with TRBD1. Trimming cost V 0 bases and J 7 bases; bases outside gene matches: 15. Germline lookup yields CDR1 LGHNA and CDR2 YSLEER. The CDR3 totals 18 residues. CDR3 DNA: TGCGCCAGCAGCCAAGACGTCCCGGGACAGGGTTCAATGGGTGGCTACACCTTC. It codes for CASSQDVPGQGSMGGYTF.

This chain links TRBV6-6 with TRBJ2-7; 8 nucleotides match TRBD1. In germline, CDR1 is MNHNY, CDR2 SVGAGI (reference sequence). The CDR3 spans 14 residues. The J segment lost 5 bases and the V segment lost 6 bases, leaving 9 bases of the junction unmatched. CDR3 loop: CASSTGTGGDEQYF. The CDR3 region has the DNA TGTGCCAGCAGCACCGGGACAGGAGGCGACGAGCAGTACTTC.

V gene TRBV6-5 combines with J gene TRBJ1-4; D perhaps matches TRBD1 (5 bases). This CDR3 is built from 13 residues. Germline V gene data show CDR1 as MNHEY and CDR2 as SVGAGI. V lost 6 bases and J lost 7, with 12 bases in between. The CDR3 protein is CASSRQRSEKLFF. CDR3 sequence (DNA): TGTGCCAGCAGCCGACAGAGAAGTGAAAAACTGTTTTTT.

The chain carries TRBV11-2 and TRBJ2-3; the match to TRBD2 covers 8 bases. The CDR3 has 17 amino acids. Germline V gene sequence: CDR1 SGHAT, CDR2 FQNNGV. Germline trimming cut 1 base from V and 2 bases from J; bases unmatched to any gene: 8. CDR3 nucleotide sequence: TGTGCCAGCAGCTTAGGGGTTCGTAGCGGGGTCACAGATACGCAGTATTTT. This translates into CASSLGVRSGVTDTQYF.

As DNA, the CDR3 is TGTGCCAGCAGCCTCATGGGGGGAAGGGACAATGAGCAGTTCTTC. Amino acid sequence: CASSLMGGRDNEQFF. The chain has TRBV7-2 and TRBJ2-1; a weak D match, TRBD2 (6 bases). V was shortened by 5 bases and J by 5 bases, with 16 bases between the two germline ends. The CDR3 is 15 residues long. Germline V gene data show CDR1 as SGHTA and CDR2 as FQGNSA. The full variable domain, its missing parts supplied by reference TRBV7-2 and TRBJ2-1, is GAGVSQSPSNKVTEKGKDVELRCDPISGHTALYWYRQSLGQGLEFLIYFQGNSAPDKSGLPSDRFSAERTGGSVSTLTIQRTQQEDSAVYLCASSLMGGRDNEQFFGPGTRLTVL.

The CDR3 spells CASSLEGQINEKLFF. CDR3 nucleotide sequence: TGCGCCAGCAGCTTGGAGGGACAGATTAATGAAAAACTGTTTTTT. The chain joins TRBV5-1 to TRBJ1-4; 7 nucleotides agree with TRBD1. Losses at the gene ends were 0 bases for V and 4 bases for J; bases not matched to a gene: 3. This CDR3 has 15 residues. Germline CDR1 and CDR2: SGHRS and YFSETQ.